This T cell receptor beta chain derives from a study of T cells in Graves' hyperthyroidism and ophthalmopathy. Researchers amplified the TCR beta CDR3 regions from RNA transcripts. With the HTBI primer set, the TCR CDR3 went through a first round of RT-PCR. A single record per CDR3 protein comes from TCRdb applying MiXCR to the multiplex PCR reads. The sample contains about 710,000 distinct CDR3 sequences, about a sixth of which appear only once. The J segment lost 2 bases and the V segment lost 4 bases, leaving 6 bases of the junction unmatched. Per the germline V gene, CDR1 is KGHDR and CDR2 is SFDVKD. The CDR3 has 16 amino acids. This clonotype was counted at least ten times.

The sequence was obtained from a man in his late teens or twenties with Graves' hyperthyroidism. V gene TRBV24-1 combines with J gene TRBJ2-2, with 7 bases aligning to TRBD1. The sample taken for sequencing was blood. The CDR3, as DNA: TGTGCCACCAGTGACTCCAGACAGGGCAACACCGGGGAGCTGTTTTTT. It encodes CATSDSRQGNTGELFF.